The clone carrying this T cell receptor beta chain was counted a few times. The antigen is undetermined. This sample is part of a study of CD8 T cells in ankylosing spondylitis. Points from the study as a whole: Seemingly characteristic of ankylosing spondylitis blood was a TCR beta motif consisting of several highly homologous variants. Disease-linked clones bore a CD8+ phenotype and were relatively rare in peripheral blood.

CDR3 length equals 14 residues. CDR1 and CDR2 from the germline V gene are SEHNR and FQNEAQ (reference sequence). The germline V and J ends were trimmed by 5 bases and 3 bases, with 11 bases remaining between them. One entry per CDR3 protein results from TCRdb running MiXCR on the 5' RACE reads. This sample has approximately 250,000 distinct CDR3 sequences, with 8% to 10% found just once. The origin of this receptor is a female donor with ankylosing spondylitis or in good health (not recorded which). The chain joins TRBV7-9 to TRBJ2-4; D is ambiguous. Input material: blood, either unsorted or a sorted T cell fraction (not recorded which). CDR3 residues: CASSRPENKNIQYF. In nucleotides, the CDR3 is TGTGCCAGCAGCCGCCCGGAGAACAAAAACATTCAGTACTTC.